This entry features one TCR beta chain sequence. These data come from a study of molecular identifiers for immune sequencing clone quantification. Preparation methods for the bulk TCR libraries were those previously described, with listed TCR primers. TCRdb processed the PCR reads anew with MiXCR; each CDR3 protein has one entry. The sample carries approximately 670,000 distinct CDR3 sequences, around 20% recorded once. The sequenced material came from naive CD8+ T cells from blood, with Jurkat cell RNA spiked in. Subset defined: FACS-sorted CD8+CD4-CCR7+CD45RA+ naive T cells. This sequence originates from a human donor in good health. Some libraries in this study had Jurkat cell RNA spiked in.

The CDR3 DNA sequence: TGTGCCAGCAGTGTAGAGACAGTGCTGGTTGAGACCCAGTACTTC. As protein: CASSVETVLVETQYF. The chain employs TRBV6-1 and TRBJ2-5; possibly TRBD1 for D (5 bases). Germline V CDR1 and CDR2: MNHNS, SASEGT. The germline V and J ends were trimmed by 4 bases and 5 bases, with 17 bases remaining between them. The CDR3 is 15 residues long.